This T cell receptor (beta chain) was recorded in a study of T cells in Graves' hyperthyroidism and ophthalmopathy. The germline V gene has CDR1 SQVTM and CDR2 ANQGSEA. The CDR3 contains 14 residues. Germline trimming cut 7 bases from V and 11 bases from J; bases unmatched to any gene: 10. Among the patients, aged 18 to 65, hyperthyroidism was newly diagnosed and had lasted under 2 months. Orbital computed tomography and thyroid ultrasound, together with serum TRAb and thyroxine and clinical symptoms, were used for diagnoses. TCR beta CDR3 region amplification was performed from RNA transcripts. Carried out on the TCR CDR3, a first-round RT-PCR used the HTBI primer set. A single record per CDR3 protein comes from TCRdb applying MiXCR to the multiplex PCR reads. The data show about 24,000 distinct CDR3 sequences, 49% seen once.

J is TRBJ2-3 and V is TRBV29-1; 15 nucleotides line up with TRBD2. The TCR comes from a woman aged 40 to 55 with Graves' hyperthyroidism that later progressed to Graves' ophthalmopathy. The sequencing sample was made of blood. CDR3 nucleotides: TGCAGCGCATGGGGGACTAGCGGGAGGAATGAGCAGTATTTT. Amino acids: CSAWGTSGRNEQYF.